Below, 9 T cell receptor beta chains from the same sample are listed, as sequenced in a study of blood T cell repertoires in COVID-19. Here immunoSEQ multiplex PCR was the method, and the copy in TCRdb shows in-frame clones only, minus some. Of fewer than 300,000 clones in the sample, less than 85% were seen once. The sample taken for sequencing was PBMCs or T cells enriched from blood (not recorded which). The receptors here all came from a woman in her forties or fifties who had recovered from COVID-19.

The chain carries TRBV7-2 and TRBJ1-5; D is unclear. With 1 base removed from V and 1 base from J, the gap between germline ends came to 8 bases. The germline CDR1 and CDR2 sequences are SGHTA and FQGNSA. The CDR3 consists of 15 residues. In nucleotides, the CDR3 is TGTGCCAGCAGCTTAGACGGCGGGAGCAATCAGCCCCAGCATTTT. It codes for CASSLDGGSNQPQHF.

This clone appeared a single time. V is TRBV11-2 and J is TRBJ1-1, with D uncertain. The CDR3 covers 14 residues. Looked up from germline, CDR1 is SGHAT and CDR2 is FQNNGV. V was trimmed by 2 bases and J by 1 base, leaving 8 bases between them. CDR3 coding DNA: TGTGCCAGCAGCTTAATCGTCGGGAACACTGAAGCTTTCTTT. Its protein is CASSLIVGNTEAFF.

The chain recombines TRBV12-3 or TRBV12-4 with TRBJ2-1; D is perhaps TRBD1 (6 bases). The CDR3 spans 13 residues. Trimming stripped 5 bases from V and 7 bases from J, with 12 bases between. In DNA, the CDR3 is TGTGCCAGCAGTCACTACAGGGAGAATGAGCAGTTCTTC. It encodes CASSHYRENEQFF.

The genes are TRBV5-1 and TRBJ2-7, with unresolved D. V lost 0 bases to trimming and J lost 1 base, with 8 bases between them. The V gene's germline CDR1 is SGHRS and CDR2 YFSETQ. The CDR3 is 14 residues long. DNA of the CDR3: TGCGCCAGCAGCTTGGTAGTCGGGTCCTACGAGCAGTACTTC. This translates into CASSLVVGSYEQYF.

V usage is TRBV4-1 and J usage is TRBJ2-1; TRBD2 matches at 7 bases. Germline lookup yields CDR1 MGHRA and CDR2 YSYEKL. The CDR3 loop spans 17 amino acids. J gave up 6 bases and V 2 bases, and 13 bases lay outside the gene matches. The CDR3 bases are TGCGCCAGCAGCCAACCACCCCTAGCGGTCCGCGGCAATGAGCAGTTCTTC. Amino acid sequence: CASSQPPLAVRGNEQFF.

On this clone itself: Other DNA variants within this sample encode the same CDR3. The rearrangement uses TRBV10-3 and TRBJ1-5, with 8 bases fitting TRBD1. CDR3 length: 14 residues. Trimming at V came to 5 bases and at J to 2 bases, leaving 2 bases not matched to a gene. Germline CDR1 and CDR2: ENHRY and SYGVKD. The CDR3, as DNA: TGTGCCATCAGTACGGGACAGGGCAATCAGCCCCAGCATTTT. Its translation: CAISTGQGNQPQHF.

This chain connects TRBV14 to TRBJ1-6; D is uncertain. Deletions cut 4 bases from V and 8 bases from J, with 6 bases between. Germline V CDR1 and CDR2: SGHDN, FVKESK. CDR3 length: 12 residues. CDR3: CASSPRDSPLHF. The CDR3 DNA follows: TGTGCCAGCAGCCCCCGCGATTCACCCCTCCACTTT.

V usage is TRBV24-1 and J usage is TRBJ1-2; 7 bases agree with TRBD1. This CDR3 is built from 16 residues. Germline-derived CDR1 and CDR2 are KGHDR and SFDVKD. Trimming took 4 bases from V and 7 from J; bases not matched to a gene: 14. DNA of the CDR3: TGTGCCACCAGTGAAAGGGGACAGTGGGGGTCCGGTGGCTACACCTTC. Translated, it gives CATSERGQWGSGGYTF.

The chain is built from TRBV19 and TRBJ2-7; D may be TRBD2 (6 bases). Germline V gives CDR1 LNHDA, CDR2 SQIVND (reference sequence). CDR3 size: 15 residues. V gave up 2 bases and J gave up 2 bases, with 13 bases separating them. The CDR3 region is CASSIMGGQTYEQYF. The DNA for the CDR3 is TGTGCCAGTAGTATAATGGGGGGTCAGACCTACGAGCAGTACTTC. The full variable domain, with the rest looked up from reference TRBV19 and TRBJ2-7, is DGGITQSPKYLFRKEGQNVTLSCEQNLNHDAMYWYRQDPGQGLRLIYYSQIVNDFQKGDIAEGYSVSREKKESFPLTVTSAQKNPTAFYLCASSIMGGQTYEQYFGPGTRLTVT.